The rows below give T cell receptor beta chains drawn from one sample of a study of early T cells in non-severe SARS-CoV-2 infection. TCRdb re-called the 5' RACE reads with MiXCR, one entry per CDR3 protein. The sample lists around 26,000 distinct CDR3 sequences; 4.4% were seen once. The sequencing input was whole blood. Every receptor here comes from an adult who was a healthcare worker with PCR-confirmed SARS-CoV-2 infection or an uninfected control (not recorded which). Each CDR3 is given with its conserved first and last residue. The D gene is left open where the match is weak. Size values are once, few and many counts, or a class for expanded clones, and some rows have none.

D gene	clone size	V gene	J gene	CDR3 protein	CDR3 DNA
-	few	TRBV27	TRBJ1-4	CASSSGGGGNEKLFF	TGTGCCAGCAGTTCCGGGGGCGGAGGCAATGAAAAACTGTTTTTT
-	many	TRBV5-1	TRBJ1-1	CASSLPDQAEAFF	TGCGCCAGCAGCCTCCCTGACCAGGCTGAAGCTTTCTTT
-	many	TRBV7-8	TRBJ2-3	CASSLASGNSGTDTQYF	TGTGCCAGCAGCTTAGCGTCCGGCAACTCCGGCACAGATACGCAGTATTTT
TRBD2	many	TRBV7-9	TRBJ2-1	CASSLLASSYNEQFF	TGTGCCAGCAGCCTACTAGCGTCCTCCTACAATGAGCAGTTCTTC
-	many	TRBV20-1	TRBJ2-5	CSASTPQETQYF	TGCAGTGCTAGCACCCCCCAAGAGACCCAGTACTTC
-	many	TRBV11-2	TRBJ1-1	CASSLEAGWNTEAFF	TGTGCCAGCAGCTTAGAGGCAGGGTGGAACACTGAAGCTTTCTTT
-	many	TRBV28	TRBJ2-7	CASSLGDYEQYF	TGTGCCAGCAGTTTAGGAGACTACGAGCAGTACTTC
-	many	TRBV21-1	TRBJ2-1	CASAAVTGEQFF	TGTGCCAGCGCAGCAGTAACCGGTGAGCAGTTCTTC
-	many	TRBV5-1	TRBJ2-5	CASSRQSQETQYF	TGCGCCAGCAGCCGTCAGAGCCAAGAGACCCAGTACTTC
-	many	TRBV6-5	TRBJ2-7	CASSYVASGVYEQYF	TGTGCCAGCAGTTACGTTGCGAGCGGAGTGTACGAGCAGTACTTC
-	many	TRBV29-1	TRBJ2-5	CSVSWSKGETQYF	TGCAGCGTTTCCTGGAGCAAGGGGGAGACCCAGTACTTC
-	few	TRBV6-5	TRBJ1-4	CASSRTPAATNEKLFF	TGTGCCAGCAGTAGGACACCTGCTGCAACTAATGAAAAACTGTTTTTT
TRBD2	medium-sized	TRBV3-1	TRBJ2-7	CASSRGTSGSYEQYF	TGTGCCAGCAGCCGCGGGACTAGCGGCTCCTACGAGCAGTACTTC
-	many	TRBV5-1	TRBJ2-3	CASSPRRGDTQYF	TGCGCCAGCAGCCCTAGACGCGGAGATACGCAGTATTTT
TRBD1	many	TRBV2	TRBJ2-1	CASGGQGVINEQFF	TGTGCCAGCGGTGGACAGGGGGTGATCAATGAGCAGTTCTTC
-	many	TRBV5-1	TRBJ2-5	CASSFDKETQYF	TGCGCCAGCAGCTTTGACAAAGAGACCCAGTACTTC
-	many	TRBV7-2	TRBJ2-7	CASSLGQAFYEQYF	TGTGCCAGCAGCTTAGGGCAGGCCTTCTACGAGCAGTACTTC
TRBD2	medium-sized	TRBV11-3	TRBJ2-3	CASSLEAGGTQAQYF	TGTGCCAGCAGCTTAGAAGCGGGAGGCACCCAGGCGCAGTATTTT
TRBD2	many	TRBV20-1	TRBJ2-7	CSDQRDYSYEQYF	TGCAGTGACCAGCGGGACTATTCCTACGAGCAGTACTTC
TRBD2	many	TRBV10-3	TRBJ2-1	CATQGTSGYNEQFF	TGTGCCACCCAGGGGACTAGCGGCTACAATGAGCAGTTCTTC
-	many	TRBV7-3	TRBJ1-6	CASSLRPHIAGSDNSPLHF	TGTGCCAGCAGCTTAAGACCCCATATAGCGGGCTCCGATAATTCACCCCTCCACTTT
TRBD1	many	TRBV20-1	TRBJ2-7	CSAIGVHGEGLAGRTGDSTEQYF	TGCAGTGCTATCGGGGTCCACGGGGAAGGTTTAGCAGGGAGGACAGGGGATAGTACGGAGCAGTACTTC
-	medium-sized	TRBV29-1	TRBJ2-1	CSVGRGTDNEQFF	TGCAGCGTTGGTCGGGGGACGGACAATGAGCAGTTCTTC
TRBD1	many	TRBV7-7	TRBJ2-3	CASSTRQGDTQYF	TGTGCTAGCTCGACCCGACAGGGCGATACGCAGTATTTT
-	few	TRBV6-5	TRBJ1-5	CASSRLGLSNQPQHF	TGTGCCAGCAGTCGCCTCGGACTGAGCAATCAGCCCCAGCATTTT
-	many	TRBV20-1	TRBJ2-1	CSARELGPRDEQFF	TGCAGTGCTAGAGAACTGGGGCCCCGCGATGAGCAGTTCTTC
-	many	TRBV9	TRBJ1-2	CASSPPGWGHNGYTF	TGTGCCAGCAGCCCCCCGGGGTGGGGGCATAATGGCTACACCTTC
TRBD1	many	TRBV19	TRBJ1-5	CASSTTGVSNQPQHF	TGTGCCAGTAGTACGACAGGGGTTAGCAATCAGCCCCAGCATTTT
TRBD1	many	TRBV19	TRBJ2-3	CASSLQGLHTDTQYF	TGTGCCAGTAGTCTACAGGGGCTCCACACAGATACGCAGTATTTT
-	medium-sized	TRBV3-1	TRBJ2-1	CASSQDRAYNEQFF	TGTGCCAGCAGCCAAGATAGAGCTTACAATGAGCAGTTCTTC
TRBD2	many	TRBV20-1	TRBJ2-4	CSARATSGRPESGNIQYF	TGCAGTGCTAGAGCGACTAGCGGGAGGCCCGAGTCGGGAAACATTCAGTACTTC
TRBD2	-	TRBV6-5	TRBJ2-1	CVSSGGLAGVNEQFF	TGTGTCAGCAGTGGGGGACTAGCGGGAGTAAATGAGCAGTTCTTC
-	many	TRBV6-2/TRBV6-3	TRBJ1-6	CASRKDAWRNSPLHF	TGTGCCAGCAGGAAGGATGCCTGGAGGAATTCACCCCTCCACTTT
-	few	TRBV14	TRBJ1-6	CASSLNFNSPLHF	TGTGCCAGCAGCCTCAACTTTAATTCACCCCTCCACTTT
-	many	TRBV7-7	TRBJ1-1	CASSLAAGTEAFF	TGTGCTAGCAGCTTAGCAGCAGGCACTGAAGCTTTCTTT
-	many	TRBV11-3	TRBJ2-7	CASSAPGHPYEQYF	TGTGCCAGCAGCGCTCCGGGACACCCCTACGAGCAGTACTTC
TRBD1	many	TRBV6-6	TRBJ1-5	CASSYPSGQGSLGGQPQHF	TGTGCCAGCAGTTACCCTTCGGGACAGGGGAGCCTAGGCGGCCAGCCCCAGCATTTT
TRBD2	many	TRBV7-8	TRBJ2-3	CASSLSWGLGTDTQYF	TGTGCCAGCAGCTTATCGTGGGGACTAGGCACAGATACGCAGTATTTT
TRBD2	many	TRBV20-1	TRBJ2-1	CSARDTGGPSNEQFF	TGCAGTGCTAGAGACACGGGAGGGCCAAGTAATGAGCAGTTCTTC
-	many	TRBV6-6	TRBJ2-2	CASSYGRMEGTGELFF	TGTGCCAGCAGTTACGGCCGAATGGAGGGCACCGGGGAGCTGTTTTTT